This TCR beta chain was sequenced in a study of blood T cell repertoires in COVID-19. Overall study: In each case, the material was cDNA or gDNA derived from T cells, B-cell-depleted T cells, or PBMCs.

This clone was observed at least ten times. Germline CDR1 and CDR2: LNHDA and SQIVND (reference sequence). Between the trimmed V and J ends, which lost 8 bases and 1 base, there was a span of 10 bases. This CDR3 spans 13 amino acids. The protocol was immunoSEQ multiplex PCR, while the TCRdb copy is restricted to in-frame clones and leaves out a portion. The table lists about 120,000 clones, 65% to 90% of them singletons. The V gene is TRBV19, the J gene TRBJ2-3; possibly TRBD1 for D (5 bases). The source is a human donor in a cohort sampled during active COVID-19. Material: peripheral blood. CDR3 sequence reads: CASQGAGTDTQYF. Written as DNA, the CDR3 is TGTGCCAGTCAGGGCGCGGGCACAGATACGCAGTATTTT.